Many counts were recorded for the clone carrying this TCR beta chain. Its antigen is not known. Germline trimming cut 6 bases from V and 0 bases from J; bases unmatched to any gene: 4. The CDR3 length is 14 residues. Germline V gene sequence: CDR1 DFQATT, CDR2 SNEGSKA (reference sequence). Each individual donor underwent a draw of 8.5 to 10 milliliters of peripheral blood. The data were taken from a study of blood T cells in healthy people across ages. Study observations and caveats: Per-million-T-cell TCR beta diversity fell roughly linearly with age. The authors considered diversity estimates from one million T cells to be underestimates.

A sample-barcoded 5' primer and a J-beta primer mix were used in a second PCR of roughly 6 to 12 cycles. Each single sample gave us at least 3 million CDR3-containing paired-end reads. MiXCR was run by TCRdb on the 5' RACE reads, yielding one entry per CDR3 protein. The table includes about a million distinct CDR3 sequences, more than 30% detected once. Source material: blood. The TCR sequence derives from a young man in good health. V and J are TRBV20-1 and TRBJ2-3, with 9 bases lining up with TRBD1. In nucleotides, the CDR3 is TGCAGTGCCTCCGGGACAGGGAGCACAGATACGCAGTATTTT. This codes for CSASGTGSTDTQYF.